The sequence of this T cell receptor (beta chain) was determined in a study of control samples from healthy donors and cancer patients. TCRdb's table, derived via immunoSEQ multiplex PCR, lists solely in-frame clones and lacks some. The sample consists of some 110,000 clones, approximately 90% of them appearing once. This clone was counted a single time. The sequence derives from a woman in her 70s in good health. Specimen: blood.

CDR3 sequence reads: CASGGPGQGGETQYF. CDR3 nucleotide sequence: TGTGCCAGCGGAGGACCGGGACAGGGGGGGGAGACCCAGTACTTC. The chain couples TRBV6-5 to TRBJ2-5; 11 positions agree with TRBD1. This CDR3 spans 15 amino acids. After removal of 8 bases from V and 5 bases from J, the junction contained 10 bases not matched to a gene. Germline loops: CDR1 MNHEY, CDR2 SVGAGI.